This TCR beta chain was captured in a study of T cell changes during pregnancy in multiple sclerosis. The table came from immunoSEQ multiplex PCR; TCRdb's copy has only in-frame clones and leaves some out. Of about 36,000 clones detected, 88% appear once; the ten largest clones hold approximately 0.5%. Germline assignment: CDR1 SGHTA and CDR2 FQGTGA. The CDR3 extends over 18 amino acids. J was trimmed by 1 base and V by 3 bases; bases with no gene match: 5. The V and J genes are TRBV7-3 and TRBJ2-4; 14 positions agree with TRBD2. This sequence was found in a female donor with multiple sclerosis, enrolled in a pregnancy study. This specimen consisted of CD4+ T cells from peripheral blood mononuclear cells, obtained in the first trimester of pregnancy. The CDR3 sequence is CASSLGLAGEKAKNIQYF. The CDR3 nucleotides are TGTGCCAGCAGCTTGGGACTAGCGGGGGAAAAGGCCAAAAACATTCAGTACTTC.